This paragraph covers one TCR beta chain sequence. The data were taken from a study of shared clonotypes between healthy human individuals. V was shortened by 7 bases and J by 6 bases, with 14 bases between the two germline ends. The CDR3 has 13 residues. The V gene's germline CDR1 is MNHNS and CDR2 SASEGT. Once extracted for a subset, genomic DNA was divided evenly among several immunoSEQ plates. Using immunoSEQ multiplex PCR, the repertoire was profiled, and TCRdb retains in-frame clones only, with some absent. The data show some 1.4 million clones, with around 97% seen just once and more than 0.9% held by the top ten.

This TCR was recovered from a man between 25 and 39 years old in good health. Sequenced sample: naive CD4+ T cells sorted from blood. As for subset: CD45RA+ positively selected. The chain couples TRBV6-1 to TRBJ2-3, with D maybe TRBD2 (5 bases). CDR3 sequence reads: CASIRGVLDTQYF. The CDR3 coding sequence is TGTGCCAGCATCCGGGGTGTTTTGGATACGCAGTATTTT.